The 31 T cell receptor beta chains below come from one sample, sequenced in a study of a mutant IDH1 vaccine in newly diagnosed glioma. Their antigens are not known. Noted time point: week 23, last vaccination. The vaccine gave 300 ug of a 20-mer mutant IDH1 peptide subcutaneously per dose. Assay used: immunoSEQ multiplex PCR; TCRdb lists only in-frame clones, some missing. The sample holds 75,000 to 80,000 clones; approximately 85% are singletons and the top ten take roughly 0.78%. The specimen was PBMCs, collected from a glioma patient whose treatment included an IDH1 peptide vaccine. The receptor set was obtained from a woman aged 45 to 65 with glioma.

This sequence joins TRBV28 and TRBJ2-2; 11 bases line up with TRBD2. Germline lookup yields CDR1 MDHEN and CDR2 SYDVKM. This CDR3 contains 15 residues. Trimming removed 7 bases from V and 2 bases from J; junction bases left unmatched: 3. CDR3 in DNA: TGTGCCAGCATAGCGGGGGGGTTAAACACCGGGGAGCTGTTTTTT. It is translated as CASIAGGLNTGELFF.

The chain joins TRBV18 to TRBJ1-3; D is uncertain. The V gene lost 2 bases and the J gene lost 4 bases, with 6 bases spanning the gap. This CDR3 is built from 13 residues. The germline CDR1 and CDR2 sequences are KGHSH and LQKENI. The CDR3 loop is CASSPEQGNTIYF. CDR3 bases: TGTGCCAGCTCACCAGAACAAGGAAACACCATATATTTT.

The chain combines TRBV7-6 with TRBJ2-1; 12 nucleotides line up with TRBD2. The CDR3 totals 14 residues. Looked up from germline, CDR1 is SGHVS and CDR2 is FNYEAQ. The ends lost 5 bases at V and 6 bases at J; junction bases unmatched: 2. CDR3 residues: CASSRGLAGNEQFF. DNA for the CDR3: TGTGCCAGCAGCCGGGGACTAGCGGGCAATGAGCAGTTCTTC.

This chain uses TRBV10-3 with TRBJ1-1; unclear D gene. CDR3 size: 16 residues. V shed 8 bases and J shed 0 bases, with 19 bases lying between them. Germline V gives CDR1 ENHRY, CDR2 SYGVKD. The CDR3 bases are TGTGCCATCCGGGCCCTCCCTAATAGGATGAACACTGAAGCTTTCTTT. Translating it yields CAIRALPNRMNTEAFF.

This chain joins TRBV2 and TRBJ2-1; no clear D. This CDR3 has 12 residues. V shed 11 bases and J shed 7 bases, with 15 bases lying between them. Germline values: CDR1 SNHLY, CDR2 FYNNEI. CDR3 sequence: CASSVVLNEQFF. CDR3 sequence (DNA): TGTGCCTCCTCGGTAGTTCTTAATGAGCAGTTCTTC. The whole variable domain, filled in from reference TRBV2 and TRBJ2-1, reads EPEVTQTPSHQVTQMGQEVILRCVPISNHLYFYWYRQILGQKVEFLVSFYNNEISEKSEIFDDQFSVERPDGSNFTLKIRSTKLEDSAMYFCASSVVLNEQFFGPGTRLTVL.

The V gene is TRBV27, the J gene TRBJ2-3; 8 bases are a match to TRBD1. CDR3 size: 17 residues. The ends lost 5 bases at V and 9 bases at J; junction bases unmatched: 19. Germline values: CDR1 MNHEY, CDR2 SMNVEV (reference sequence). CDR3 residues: CASSPNPGQGRDLTQYF. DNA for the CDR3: TGTGCCAGCAGTCCCAACCCCGGACAGGGCCGGGACCTGACGCAGTATTTT.

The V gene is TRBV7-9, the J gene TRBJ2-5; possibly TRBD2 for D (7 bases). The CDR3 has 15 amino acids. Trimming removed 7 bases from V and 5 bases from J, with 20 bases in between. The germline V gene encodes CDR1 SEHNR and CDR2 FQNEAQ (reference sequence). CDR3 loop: CASTLGGAPAETQYF. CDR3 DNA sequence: TGTGCCAGCACCTTGGGGGGGGCCCCGGCGGAGACCCAGTACTTC. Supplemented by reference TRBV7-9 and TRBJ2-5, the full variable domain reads DTGVSQNPRHKITKRGQNVTFRCDPISEHNRLYWYRQTLGQGPEFLTYFQNEAQLEKSRLLSDRFSAERPKGSFSTLEIQRTEQGDSAMYLCASTLGGAPAETQYFGPGTRLLVL.

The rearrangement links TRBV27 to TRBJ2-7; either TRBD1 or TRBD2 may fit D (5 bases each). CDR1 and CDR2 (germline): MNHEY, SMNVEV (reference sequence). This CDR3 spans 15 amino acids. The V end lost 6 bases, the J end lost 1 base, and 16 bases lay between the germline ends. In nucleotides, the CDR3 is TGTGCCAGCAGCGAGCGCCCGGGACGGTCCTACGAGCAGTACTTC. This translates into CASSERPGRSYEQYF.

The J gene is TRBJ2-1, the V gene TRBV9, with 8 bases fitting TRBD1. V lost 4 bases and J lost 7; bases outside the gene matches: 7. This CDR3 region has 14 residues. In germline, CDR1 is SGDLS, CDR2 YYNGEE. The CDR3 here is CASSYGQGRNEQFF. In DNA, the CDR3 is TGTGCCAGCAGCTACGGACAGGGTAGGAATGAGCAGTTCTTC.

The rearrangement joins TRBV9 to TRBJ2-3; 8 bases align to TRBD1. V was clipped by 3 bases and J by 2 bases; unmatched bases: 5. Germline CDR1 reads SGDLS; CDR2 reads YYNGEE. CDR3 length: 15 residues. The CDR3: CASSATDRATDTQYF. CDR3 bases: TGTGCCAGCAGCGCGACGGACAGGGCCACAGATACGCAGTATTTT.

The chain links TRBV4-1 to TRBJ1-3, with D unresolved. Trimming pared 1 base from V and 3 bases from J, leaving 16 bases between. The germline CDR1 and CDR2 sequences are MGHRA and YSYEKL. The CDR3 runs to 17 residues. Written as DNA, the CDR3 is TGCGCCAGCAGCCAAGTAACAGCCTCTAGTCTTGGAAACACCATATATTTT. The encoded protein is CASSQVTASSLGNTIYF.

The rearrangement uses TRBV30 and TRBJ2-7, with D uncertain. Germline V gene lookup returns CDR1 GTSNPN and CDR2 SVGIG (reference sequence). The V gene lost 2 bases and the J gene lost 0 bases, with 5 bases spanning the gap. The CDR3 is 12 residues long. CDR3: CAWSLSSYEQYF. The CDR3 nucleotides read TGTGCCTGGAGTCTATCCTCCTACGAGCAGTACTTC.

In nucleotides, the CDR3 is TGTGCCAGCAGTTTACACAGGGTTAGGTATGGCTACACCTTC. Its translation: CASSLHRVRYGYTF. The genes are TRBV28 and TRBJ1-2, with D maybe TRBD1 (6 bases). The V and J ends lost 2 bases and 5 bases respectively, with 12 bases between them. Germline V gene data show CDR1 as MDHEN and CDR2 as SYDVKM. This CDR3 is built from 14 residues.

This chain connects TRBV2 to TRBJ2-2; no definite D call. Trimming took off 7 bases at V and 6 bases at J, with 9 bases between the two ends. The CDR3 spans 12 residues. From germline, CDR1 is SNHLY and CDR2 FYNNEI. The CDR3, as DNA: TGTGCCAGCAACGTGGGCGCCGGGGAGCTGTTTTTT. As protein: CASNVGAGELFF. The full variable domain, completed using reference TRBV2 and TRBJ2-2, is EPEVTQTPSHQVTQMGQEVILRCVPISNHLYFYWYRQILGQKVEFLVSFYNNEISEKSEIFDDQFSVERPDGSNFTLKIRSTKLEDSAMYFCASNVGAGELFFGEGSRLTVL.

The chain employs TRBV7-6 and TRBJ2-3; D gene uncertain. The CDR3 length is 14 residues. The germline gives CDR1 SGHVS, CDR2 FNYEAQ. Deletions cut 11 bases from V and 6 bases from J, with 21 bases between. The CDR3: CAPCPRSLLDTQYF. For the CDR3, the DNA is TGTGCCCCCTGCCCGCGGTCTCTATTGGATACGCAGTATTTT.

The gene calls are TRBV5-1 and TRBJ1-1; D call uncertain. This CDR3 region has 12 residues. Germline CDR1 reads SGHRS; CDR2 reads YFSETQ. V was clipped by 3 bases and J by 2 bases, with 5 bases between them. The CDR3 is CASSYANTEAFF. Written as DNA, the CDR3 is TGCGCCAGCAGCTATGCCAACACTGAAGCTTTCTTT.

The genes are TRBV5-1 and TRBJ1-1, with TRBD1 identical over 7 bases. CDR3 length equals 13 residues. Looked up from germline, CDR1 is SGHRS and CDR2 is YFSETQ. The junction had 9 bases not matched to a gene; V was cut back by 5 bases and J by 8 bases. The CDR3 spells CASSTQRTGEAFF. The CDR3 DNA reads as TGCGCCAGCAGTACGCAGCGGACAGGCGAAGCTTTCTTT. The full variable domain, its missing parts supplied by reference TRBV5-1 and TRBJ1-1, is KAGVTQTPRYLIKTRGQQVTLSCSPISGHRSVSWYQQTPGQGLQFLFEYFSETQRNKGNFPGRFSGRQFSNSRSEMNVSTLELGDSALYLCASSTQRTGEAFFGQGTRLTVV.

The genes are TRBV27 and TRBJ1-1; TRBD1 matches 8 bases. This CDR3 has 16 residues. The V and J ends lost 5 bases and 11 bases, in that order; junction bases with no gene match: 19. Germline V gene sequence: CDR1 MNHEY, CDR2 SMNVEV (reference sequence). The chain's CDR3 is CASSRGATGANRGAFF. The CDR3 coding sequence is TGTGCCAGCAGTAGGGGGGCGACAGGGGCCAACCGTGGGGCTTTCTTT.

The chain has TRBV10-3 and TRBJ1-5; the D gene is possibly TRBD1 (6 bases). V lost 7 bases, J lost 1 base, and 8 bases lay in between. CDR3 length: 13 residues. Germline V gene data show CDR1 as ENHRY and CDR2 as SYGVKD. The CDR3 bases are TGTGCCATCACGGGGGGCAGCAATCAGCCCCAGCATTTT. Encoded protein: CAITGGSNQPQHF.

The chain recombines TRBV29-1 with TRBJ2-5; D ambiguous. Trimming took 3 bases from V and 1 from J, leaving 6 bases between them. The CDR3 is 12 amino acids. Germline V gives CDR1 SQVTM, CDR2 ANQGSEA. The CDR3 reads CSVESSQETQYF. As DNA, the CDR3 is TGCAGCGTTGAGTCATCCCAAGAGACCCAGTACTTC.

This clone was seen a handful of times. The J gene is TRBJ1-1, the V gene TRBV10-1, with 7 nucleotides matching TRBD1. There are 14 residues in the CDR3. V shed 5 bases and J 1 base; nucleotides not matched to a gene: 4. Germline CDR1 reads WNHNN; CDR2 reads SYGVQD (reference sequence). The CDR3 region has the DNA TGCGCCAGCAGTTCGGGACAGAGGAACACTGAAGCTTTCTTT. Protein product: CASSSGQRNTEAFF.

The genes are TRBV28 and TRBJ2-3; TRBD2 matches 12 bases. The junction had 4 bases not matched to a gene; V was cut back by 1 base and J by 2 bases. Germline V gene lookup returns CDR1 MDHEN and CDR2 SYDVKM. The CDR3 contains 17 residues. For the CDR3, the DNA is TGTGCCAGCAGTTTATATACTAGCGGGGGGCTCACAGATACGCAGTATTTT. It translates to CASSLYTSGGLTDTQYF.

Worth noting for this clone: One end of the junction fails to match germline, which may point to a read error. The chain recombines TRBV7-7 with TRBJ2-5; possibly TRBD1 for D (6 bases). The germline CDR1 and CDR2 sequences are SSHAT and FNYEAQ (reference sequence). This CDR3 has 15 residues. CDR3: CASSLGGEGRETQYF. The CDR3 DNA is TGTGCTAGCAGCTTAGGGGGAGAGGGTCGGGAGACCCAGTACTTC.

CDR3 bases: TGTGCCAGCAGCCTCGGGGGCTCGGAAGCTTTCTTT. Its translation is CASSLGGSEAFF. This chain connects TRBV7-9 to TRBJ1-1; weak D call: TRBD1 (6 bases). V lost 5 bases and J lost 8, with 12 bases in between. The CDR3 has 12 amino acids. The germline V gene encodes CDR1 SEHNR and CDR2 FQNEAQ (reference sequence).

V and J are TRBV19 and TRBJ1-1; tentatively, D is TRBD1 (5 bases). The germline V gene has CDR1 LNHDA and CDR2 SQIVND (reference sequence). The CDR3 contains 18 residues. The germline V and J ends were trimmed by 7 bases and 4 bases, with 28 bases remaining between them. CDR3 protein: CASTGRAGPDGWITEAFF. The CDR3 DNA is TGTGCCAGTACTGGCAGGGCGGGTCCGGACGGATGGATCACTGAAGCTTTCTTT. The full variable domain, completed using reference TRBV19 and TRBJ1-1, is DGGITQSPKYLFRKEGQNVTLSCEQNLNHDAMYWYRQDPGQGLRLIYYSQIVNDFQKGDIAEGYSVSREKKESFPLTVTSAQKNPTAFYLCASTGRAGPDGWITEAFFGQGTRLTVV.

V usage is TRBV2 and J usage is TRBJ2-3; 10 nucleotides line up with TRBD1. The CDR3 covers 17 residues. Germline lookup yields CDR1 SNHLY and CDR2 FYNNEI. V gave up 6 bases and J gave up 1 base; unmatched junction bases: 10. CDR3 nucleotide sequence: TGTGCCAGCAGGGACCACTCCGGGACAGGGGGCACAGATACGCAGTATTTT. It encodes CASRDHSGTGGTDTQYF.

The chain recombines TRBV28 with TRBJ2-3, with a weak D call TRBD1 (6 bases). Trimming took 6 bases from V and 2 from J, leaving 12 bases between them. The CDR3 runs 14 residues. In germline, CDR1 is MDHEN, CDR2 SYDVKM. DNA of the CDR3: TGTGCCAGCAGCTCACAGGGCCTCACAGATACGCAGTATTTT. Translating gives CASSSQGLTDTQYF.

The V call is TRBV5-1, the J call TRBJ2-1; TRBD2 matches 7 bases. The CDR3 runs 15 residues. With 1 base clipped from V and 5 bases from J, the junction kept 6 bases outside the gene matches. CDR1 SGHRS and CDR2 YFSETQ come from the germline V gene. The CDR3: CASSLIGLADNEQFF. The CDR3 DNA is TGCGCCAGCAGCTTGATAGGGCTAGCGGACAATGAGCAGTTCTTC. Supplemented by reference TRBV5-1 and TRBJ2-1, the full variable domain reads KAGVTQTPRYLIKTRGQQVTLSCSPISGHRSVSWYQQTPGQGLQFLFEYFSETQRNKGNFPGRFSGRQFSNSRSEMNVSTLELGDSALYLCASSLIGLADNEQFFGPGTRLTVL.

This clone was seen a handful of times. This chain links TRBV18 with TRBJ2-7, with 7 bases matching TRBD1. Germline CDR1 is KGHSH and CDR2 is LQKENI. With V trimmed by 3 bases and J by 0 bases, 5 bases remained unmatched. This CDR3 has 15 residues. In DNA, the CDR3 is TGTGCCAGCTCACCGGACAGGTTCTCCTCCTACGAGCAGTACTTC. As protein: CASSPDRFSSYEQYF.

The CDR3 reads CASISGLGRQFF. DNA of the CDR3: TGTGCCAGCATCTCGGGGTTAGGAAGGCAGTTCTTC. The V gene is TRBV7-9, the J gene TRBJ2-1, with D perhaps matching TRBD2 (5 bases). Germline V gene data show CDR1 as SEHNR and CDR2 as FQNEAQ (reference sequence). CDR3 length: 12 amino acids. V was trimmed by 7 bases and J by 12 bases, leaving 16 bases between them.

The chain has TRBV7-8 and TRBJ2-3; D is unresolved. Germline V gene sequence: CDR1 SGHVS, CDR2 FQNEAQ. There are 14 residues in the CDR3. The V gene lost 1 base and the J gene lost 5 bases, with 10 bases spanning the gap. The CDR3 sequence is CASSLERRGDTQYF. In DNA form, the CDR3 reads TGTGCCAGCAGCTTAGAACGGAGAGGAGATACGCAGTATTTT.